Shown below are 30 T cell receptor beta chains from a single sample sequenced in a study of blood T cell repertoires in COVID-19. Some clones are missing from TCRdb's copy, which holds only in-frame ones; the method was immunoSEQ multiplex PCR. The sample carries about 390,000 clones, more than 70% recorded once. Sequenced material: peripheral blood. The receptors come from a woman aged 60-75 years with COVID-19, enrolled during active disease.

This clone has just a few counts. The chain links TRBV6-5 to TRBJ1-2, with D possibly matching TRBD1 (5 bases). The germline V and J ends were trimmed by 6 bases and 7 bases, with 18 bases remaining between them. The CDR3 consists of 14 residues. Germline loops: CDR1 MNHEY, CDR2 SVGAGI. CDR3 coding DNA: TGTGCCAGCAGCGGGTTCGGGGGAAGGGCTGGCTACACCTTC. This gives the protein CASSGFGGRAGYTF.

This clone appeared once. The chain joins TRBV3-1 (or the pseudogene TRBV3-2) to TRBJ2-7; 9 positions match TRBD1. The CDR3 sequence is 15 residues long. Germline lookup yields CDR1 LGHDT and CDR2 YNNKEL (reference sequence). After removal of 4 bases from V and 5 bases from J, the junction contained 9 bases not matched to a gene. The CDR3 reads CASSRNRGRSHEQYF. DNA for the CDR3: TGTGCCAGCAGCCGGAACAGGGGGCGATCCCACGAGCAGTACTTC.

The rearrangement links TRBV6-4 to TRBJ1-2, with D possibly being TRBD1 (5 bases). This CDR3 spans 14 amino acids. Germline V gene data show CDR1 as MRHNA and CDR2 as SNTAGT. The V gene lost 5 bases and the J gene lost 1 base, with 11 bases spanning the gap. The CDR3 reads CASSPGPHNYGYTF. For the CDR3, the DNA is TGTGCCAGCAGTCCAGGGCCCCATAACTATGGCTACACCTTC.

This chain joins TRBV5-1 and TRBJ2-2; 14 nucleotides match TRBD2. The V segment lost 3 bases and the J segment 5 bases; nucleotides outside the gene matches: 9. This CDR3 contains 18 residues. Germline lookup yields CDR1 SGHRS and CDR2 YFSETQ. The CDR3 spells CASSWTGTSGGGTGELFF. In nucleotides, the CDR3 is TGCGCCAGCAGCTGGACCGGGACTAGCGGGGGAGGGACCGGGGAGCTGTTTTTT. Supplemented by reference TRBV5-1 and TRBJ2-2, the full variable domain reads KAGVTQTPRYLIKTRGQQVTLSCSPISGHRSVSWYQQTPGQGLQFLFEYFSETQRNKGNFPGRFSGRQFSNSRSEMNVSTLELGDSALYLCASSWTGTSGGGTGELFFGEGSRLTVL.

This clone was detected only once. V and J are TRBV3-1 (or the pseudogene TRBV3-2) and TRBJ2-3, with a tentative D call TRBD1 (5 bases). This CDR3 region has 14 residues. Per germline, CDR1 LGHDT and CDR2 YNNKEL (reference sequence). V was cut by 8 bases and J by 1 base, with 13 bases left in between. CDR3 region: CASSPTAGTDTQYF. The CDR3 DNA follows: TGTGCCAGCTCCCCGACAGCCGGCACAGATACGCAGTATTTT.

The rearrangement uses TRBV6-5 and TRBJ1-2, with unresolved D. The V and J ends lost 0 bases and 3 bases respectively, with 8 bases between them. Germline assignment: CDR1 MNHEY and CDR2 SVGAGI. CDR3 length: 14 residues. The CDR3 DNA follows: TGTGCCAGCAGTTACTCACCTACAGACTATGGCTACACCTTC. This translates into CASSYSPTDYGYTF.

The chain joins TRBV6-5 to TRBJ1-5, with D possibly being TRBD1 (5 bases). Trimming pared 7 bases from V and 6 bases from J, leaving 13 bases between. Germline loops: CDR1 MNHEY, CDR2 SVGAGI. The CDR3 runs 13 residues. The CDR3 DNA reads TGTGCCAGCACCCCCGGGGGGGGTCAGCCCCAGCATTTT. Amino acid sequence: CASTPGGGQPQHF.

The rearrangement uses TRBV3-1 (or the pseudogene TRBV3-2) and TRBJ1-2, with 10 bases aligning to TRBD1. Looked up from germline, CDR1 is LGHDT and CDR2 is YNNKEL (reference sequence). V trimming: 9 bases; J trimming: 6 bases; junction bases outside the gene matches: 7. CDR3 length: 13 residues. This CDR3 is CASRDRGLHGYTF. The CDR3 DNA reads TGTGCCAGTAGAGACAGGGGGCTTCATGGCTACACCTTC.

This clone has more than one count but fewer than ten. The chain has TRBV5-5 and TRBJ1-2; D gene uncertain. Germline CDR1 is SGHKS and CDR2 is YYEKEE (reference sequence). The CDR3 is 14 amino acids. Trimming removed 0 bases from V and 3 bases from J, with 9 bases in between. CDR3 in amino acids: CASSLDLYYYGYTF. The CDR3 nucleotides are TGTGCCAGCAGCTTGGACCTTTACTACTATGGCTACACCTTC.

The V gene is TRBV6-5, the J gene TRBJ1-2, with a possible D match to TRBD1 (6 bases). V was clipped by 10 bases and J by 7 bases, with 13 bases between them. Germline values: CDR1 MNHEY, CDR2 SVGAGI. CDR3 length: 11 amino acids. The DNA for the CDR3 is TGTGCCATCGGGACATTTGGTGGCTACACCTTC. Its protein product is CAIGTFGGYTF.

For this clone: One end of the junction varies from germline; a read error may be responsible. CDR3 sequence (DNA): TGTGCCAGCTCATCACCACGGATAGGGGTGGGAAACACCATATATTTT. Residues: CASSSPRIGVGNTIYF. The gene calls are TRBV18 and TRBJ1-3; a possible D gene is TRBD1 (5 bases). Germline V gene data show CDR1 as KGHSH and CDR2 as LQKENI. The CDR3 covers 16 residues.

The DNA of the CDR3 is TGCGCCAGCAGGGGACAGACTAACTATGGCTACACCTTC. Translation: CASRGQTNYGYTF. The chain employs TRBV23-1 and TRBJ1-2, with 7 bases that match TRBD1. TRBV23-1 is filed as an ORF, its function uncertain. V was clipped by 6 bases and J by 0 bases; unmatched bases: 1. The CDR3 extends over 13 amino acids.

The V gene is TRBV6-1, the J gene TRBJ1-2; D might be TRBD1 (5 bases). This CDR3 spans 14 amino acids. CDR1 and CDR2 from the germline V gene are MNHNS and SASEGT. Between the trimmed V and J ends, which lost 1 base and 10 bases, there was a span of 16 bases. The CDR3 nucleotides are TGTGCCAGCAGTGAAGGACGTTTCAGGGAATACTACACCTTC. Amino acid sequence: CASSEGRFREYYTF.

The chain carries TRBV6-4 and TRBJ1-2; D gene ambiguous. The germline CDR1 and CDR2 sequences are MRHNA and SNTAGT. The CDR3 sequence is 14 residues long. V was pared by 6 bases and J by 4 bases, with 15 bases between. The CDR3 loop is CASSPSGPSYGYTF. The CDR3 DNA sequence: TGTGCCAGCAGCCCTTCTGGGCCGTCCTATGGCTACACCTTC.

V is TRBV11-3 and J is TRBJ2-1, with unresolved D. The V gene's germline CDR1 is SGHNT and CDR2 YENEEA. The CDR3 runs to 13 residues. V was shortened by 5 bases and J by 6 bases, with 11 bases between the two germline ends. CDR3 coding DNA: TGTGCCAGCAGCGACAACTGGGCCAATGAGCAGTTCTTC. Protein sequence: CASSDNWANEQFF.

The chain recombines TRBV6-1 with TRBJ2-3; TRBD1 aligns across 8 bases. The CDR3 has 16 amino acids. Losses at the gene ends were 3 bases for V and 0 bases for J; bases not matched to a gene: 5. CDR1 and CDR2 (germline): MNHNS, SASEGT. CDR3 sequence: CASSDRGRQSTDTQYF. CDR3 DNA: TGTGCCAGCAGTGACAGGGGGCGGCAGAGCACAGATACGCAGTATTTT.

This clone was observed a single time. This sequence joins TRBV29-1 and TRBJ1-1, with 9 bases fitting TRBD1. The CDR3 runs 13 residues. V dropped 7 bases and J dropped 4; count of bases not matched to a gene: 7. Germline V lookup: CDR1 SQVTM, CDR2 ANQGSEA. The CDR3 here is CSARTGESTEAFF. The DNA for the CDR3 is TGCAGCGCAAGGACAGGGGAGTCCACTGAAGCTTTCTTT.

The chain employs TRBV12-5 and TRBJ1-3; tentatively, D is TRBD1 (6 bases). V was shortened by 6 bases and J by 0 bases, with 12 bases between the two germline ends. The CDR3 sequence is 15 residues long. Germline loops: CDR1 LGHNT, CDR2 FRNRAP. The CDR3 DNA reads TGTGCTAGTGGCCAGACAGGCTTCTCTGGAAACACCATATATTTT. Translation gives CASGQTGFSGNTIYF.

This chain's CDR3 is CASSGGQSRTEAFF. In DNA form, the CDR3 reads TGTGCCAGCAGCGGCGGACAGAGTAGGACTGAAGCTTTCTTT. The V call is TRBV5-4, the J call TRBJ1-1; D may be TRBD1 (6 bases). CDR1 and CDR2 (germline): SGHNT, YYREEE (reference sequence). V gave up 4 bases and J gave up 5 bases, with 15 bases separating them. CDR3 length: 14 amino acids.

J is TRBJ2-5 and V is TRBV19, with 7 nucleotides matching TRBD1. The V gene end was trimmed by 6 bases and the J gene end by 1 base; junction bases not matched to a gene: 2. Germline CDR1 and CDR2: LNHDA and SQIVND (reference sequence). This CDR3 region has 13 residues. The CDR3 region is CASRGTVQETQYF. The CDR3 coding sequence is TGTGCCAGTAGAGGGACAGTCCAAGAGACCCAGTACTTC.

The J gene is TRBJ2-1, the V gene TRBV5-4; TRBD2 aligns across 7 bases. Germline V gene data show CDR1 as SGHNT and CDR2 as YYREEE (reference sequence). Trimming at V came to 4 bases and at J to 0 bases, leaving 7 bases not matched to a gene. The CDR3 is 16 residues long. In nucleotides, the CDR3 is TGTGCCAGCAGCGCGAGCGCGGGAGACTCCTACAATGAGCAGTTCTTC. Protein product: CASSASAGDSYNEQFF.

The V call is TRBV5-1, the J call TRBJ2-3, with unresolved D. The CDR3 covers 15 residues. Looked up from germline, CDR1 is SGHRS and CDR2 is YFSETQ. Trimming cost V 0 bases and J 6 bases, with 14 bases left between them. The DNA for the CDR3 is TGCGCCAGCAGCTTGGGACCGACACCTACTGATACGCAGTATTTT. Its protein product is CASSLGPTPTDTQYF.

The chain recombines TRBV3-1 (or the pseudogene TRBV3-2) with TRBJ1-4, with D unclear. CDR1 and CDR2 (germline): LGHDT, YNNKEL (reference sequence). The V and J ends lost 1 base and 1 base respectively, with 10 bases between them. The length of the CDR3 is 16 residues. CDR3 amino acids: CASSQVAGGTNEKLFF. CDR3 bases: TGTGCCAGCAGCCAAGTTGCGGGAGGAACTAATGAAAAACTGTTTTTT.

J is TRBJ1-1 and V is TRBV3-1 (or the pseudogene TRBV3-2); the match to TRBD1 covers 8 bases. Germline V gene data show CDR1 as LGHDT and CDR2 as YNNKEL (reference sequence). Unmatched junction bases numbered 14, after V lost 4 bases and J lost 1 base. This CDR3 contains 18 residues. The CDR3 bases are TGTGCCAGCAGCCCCAGTCATTCAGGGGGCATGGAGAACACTGAAGCTTTCTTT. This translates into CASSPSHSGGMENTEAFF.

The chain couples TRBV3-1 (or the pseudogene TRBV3-2) to TRBJ2-5, with TRBD1 matching over 7 bases. The CDR3 is 13 residues long. From germline, CDR1 is LGHDT and CDR2 YNNKEL (reference sequence). J gave up 3 bases and V 4 bases, and 2 bases lay outside the gene matches. CDR3 sequence reads: CASSRQGEETQYF. DNA for the CDR3: TGTGCCAGCAGCCGACAGGGAGAAGAGACCCAGTACTTC.

The chain links TRBV15 to TRBJ1-2; TRBD1 might be the D (6 bases). Germline lookup yields CDR1 LNHNV and CDR2 YYDKDF (reference sequence). Trimming cost V 0 bases and J 8 bases, with 7 bases left between them. This CDR3 has 12 amino acids. The CDR3 spells CATSREGAGYTF. DNA for the CDR3: TGTGCCACCAGCAGAGAGGGGGCCGGCTACACCTTC.

This clone was seen a few times. The chain couples TRBV30 to TRBJ1-1; D not certain. This CDR3 region has 14 residues. In germline, CDR1 is GTSNPN, CDR2 SVGIG (reference sequence). The germline V and J ends were trimmed by 3 bases and 2 bases, with 13 bases remaining between them. CDR3 in amino acids: CAWSGRGYNTEAFF. In nucleotides, the CDR3 is TGTGCCTGGAGCGGGCGAGGGTACAACACTGAAGCTTTCTTT.

This rearrangement joins TRBV6-5 to TRBJ2-1, with a tentative D call TRBD2 (5 bases). This CDR3 is built from 14 residues. Trimming left V 8 bases short and J 1 base short, with 12 bases between. CDR1 MNHEY and CDR2 SVGAGI come from the germline V gene. This CDR3 is CASSLRGSYNEQFF. Written as DNA, the CDR3 is TGTGCCAGCTCCCTCCGGGGTTCCTACAATGAGCAGTTCTTC.

The chain links TRBV18 to TRBJ2-1; 16 bases are shared with TRBD2. Germline V lookup: CDR1 KGHSH, CDR2 LQKENI. This CDR3 has 16 amino acids. The V and J ends lost 1 base and 8 bases, in that order; junction bases with no gene match: 2. Here the CDR3 DNA reads TGTGCCAGCTCACCACGTGGGACTAGCGGGGGGGATGAGCAGTTCTTC. Translating gives CASSPRGTSGGDEQFF.

The chain recombines TRBV6-6 with TRBJ2-7; the match to TRBD2 covers 7 bases. With V trimmed by 3 bases and J by 3 bases, 2 bases remained unmatched. Germline V gene sequence: CDR1 MNHNY, CDR2 SVGAGI (reference sequence). CDR3 length: 13 residues. Here the CDR3 reads CASSYPGGYEQYF. The CDR3 DNA sequence: TGTGCCAGCAGTTATCCGGGGGGCTACGAGCAGTACTTC.